This is a list of T cell receptor beta chains from one sample in a study of blood T cell repertoires in COVID-19. TCRdb keeps only in-frame clones here, not all; method: immunoSEQ multiplex PCR. The sample shows roughly 80,000 clones, 88% of them seen only once. Sequencing was performed on peripheral blood. The source is a man aged 50-60 years with active COVID-19. The CDR3 runs from the conserved cysteine through the conserved F or W. D genes are given only for firm matches. Expanded clones get a size class; other rows say once, few or many, or leave the size out.

d_call: .
cdr3_length: 15
clone_size: .
j_call: TRBJ1-2
v_call: TRBV3-1/TRBV3-2
cdr3_aa: CASSQDFAANYGYTF
cdr3_nt: TGTGCCAGCAGCCAAGATTTTGCAGCTAACTATGGCTACACCTTC

d_call: TRBD1
cdr3_length: 12
clone_size: .
j_call: TRBJ2-7
v_call: TRBV6-2/TRBV6-3
cdr3_aa: CASSPTGYEQYF
cdr3_nt: TGTGCCAGCAGTCCGACAGGGTACGAGCAGTACTTC

d_call: .
cdr3_length: 15
clone_size: .
j_call: TRBJ1-3
v_call: TRBV18
cdr3_aa: CASSPPGRSGNTIYF
cdr3_nt: TGTGCCAGCTCACCCCCGGGGAGGTCTGGAAACACCATATATTTT

d_call: .
cdr3_length: 14
clone_size: .
j_call: TRBJ2-3
v_call: TRBV2
cdr3_aa: CASAQVLSTDTQYF
cdr3_nt: TGTGCCAGTGCACAGGTCCTAAGCACAGATACGCAGTATTTT

d_call: .
cdr3_length: 17
clone_size: few
j_call: TRBJ1-5
v_call: TRBV7-2
cdr3_aa: CASSASTGFSSNQPQHF
cdr3_nt: TGTGCCAGCAGCGCCTCTACCGGGTTTAGTAGCAATCAGCCCCAGCATTTT

d_call: TRBD1
cdr3_length: 14
clone_size: .
j_call: TRBJ1-6
v_call: TRBV30
cdr3_aa: CAWARTGGNSPLHF
cdr3_nt: TGTGCCTGGGCGAGGACAGGGGGGAATTCACCCCTCCACTTT

d_call: .
cdr3_length: 13
clone_size: .
j_call: TRBJ2-1
v_call: TRBV5-8
cdr3_aa: CASSPGRISEQFF
cdr3_nt: TGTGCCAGCAGCCCGGGGAGGATCAGTGAGCAGTTCTTC

d_call: .
cdr3_length: 16
clone_size: .
j_call: TRBJ1-2
v_call: TRBV6-5
cdr3_aa: CASSYSILGGGYGYTF
cdr3_nt: TGTGCCAGCAGTTACTCGATTTTGGGGGGAGGCTATGGCTACACCTTC

d_call: .
cdr3_length: 13
clone_size: .
j_call: TRBJ1-1
v_call: TRBV2
cdr3_aa: CASSNRVGTEAFF
cdr3_nt: TGTGCCAGCAGTAACAGGGTAGGCACTGAAGCTTTCTTT

d_call: TRBD1
cdr3_length: 14
clone_size: .
j_call: TRBJ2-1
v_call: TRBV5-8
cdr3_aa: CASRKITGVGEQFF
cdr3_nt: TGTGCCAGCAGAAAAATTACAGGGGTGGGTGAGCAGTTCTTC

d_call: .
cdr3_length: 17
clone_size: once
j_call: TRBJ1-5
v_call: TRBV4-3
cdr3_aa: CASSQEWAGGRNQPQHF
cdr3_nt: TGCGCCAGCAGCCAAGAGTGGGCGGGGGGGAGGAATCAGCCCCAGCATTTT

d_call: TRBD1
cdr3_length: 15
clone_size: .
j_call: TRBJ2-1
v_call: TRBV2
cdr3_aa: CASSEQGVKGNEQFF
cdr3_nt: TGTGCCAGCAGTGAACAGGGGGTAAAAGGGAATGAGCAGTTCTTC

d_call: .
cdr3_length: 10
clone_size: .
j_call: TRBJ1-2
v_call: TRBV29-1
cdr3_aa: CSVESGTGTF
cdr3_nt: TGCAGCGTTGAATCCGGCACAGGCACCTTC

d_call: .
cdr3_length: 16
clone_size: .
j_call: TRBJ2-4
v_call: TRBV5-5
cdr3_aa: CASSLGGQDGSNIQYF
cdr3_nt: TGTGCCAGCAGCTTGGGAGGACAGGACGGGAGTAACATTCAGTACTTC

d_call: .
cdr3_length: 14
clone_size: .
j_call: TRBJ2-7
v_call: TRBV6-2/TRBV6-3
cdr3_aa: CASSPLTPPGEQYF
cdr3_nt: TGTGCCAGCAGTCCCTTGACGCCTCCGGGTGAGCAGTACTTC

d_call: TRBD1
cdr3_length: 15
clone_size: .
j_call: TRBJ1-1
v_call: TRBV19
cdr3_aa: CASSTRQGKNTEAFF
cdr3_nt: TGTGCCAGTAGTACTCGACAGGGGAAGAACACTGAAGCTTTCTTT

d_call: TRBD2
cdr3_length: 15
clone_size: once
j_call: TRBJ2-3
v_call: TRBV27
cdr3_aa: CASRGLAGLTDTQYF
cdr3_nt: TGTGCCAGCAGGGGACTAGCGGGGCTCACAGATACGCAGTATTTT

d_call: TRBD2
cdr3_length: 14
clone_size: .
j_call: TRBJ2-1
v_call: TRBV10-3
cdr3_aa: CAISGTSGYNEQFF
cdr3_nt: TGTGCCATCAGTGGGACTAGCGGATACAATGAGCAGTTCTTC

d_call: .
cdr3_length: 13
clone_size: .
j_call: TRBJ1-5
v_call: TRBV3-1/TRBV3-2
cdr3_aa: CASSHRSRGAQHF
cdr3_nt: TGTGCCAGCAGCCATCGATCCAGGGGAGCCCAGCATTTT

d_call: .
cdr3_length: 12
clone_size: .
j_call: TRBJ2-3
v_call: TRBV5-1
cdr3_aa: CASSREADTQYF
cdr3_nt: TGCGCCAGCAGCAGGGAGGCAGATACGCAGTATTTT

d_call: .
cdr3_length: 19
clone_size: .
j_call: TRBJ1-2
v_call: TRBV19
cdr3_aa: CASSPGLPLRRTSNYGYTF
cdr3_nt: TGTGCCAGTAGTCCGGGACTTCCACTTCGGCGTACTTCTAACTATGGCTACACCTTC

d_call: TRBD1
cdr3_length: 15
clone_size: .
j_call: TRBJ1-1
v_call: TRBV19
cdr3_aa: CASKRQGARDTEAFF
cdr3_nt: TGTGCCTCCAAACGGCAGGGGGCAAGGGACACTGAAGCTTTCTTT

d_call: .
cdr3_length: 14
clone_size: .
j_call: TRBJ2-2
v_call: TRBV7-8
cdr3_aa: CASSSTGGTGELFF
cdr3_nt: TGTGCCAGCAGCTCCACTGGCGGCACCGGGGAGCTGTTTTTT

d_call: TRBD2
cdr3_length: 17
clone_size: .
j_call: TRBJ2-2
v_call: TRBV7-2
cdr3_aa: CASSLGLAGGSTGELFF
cdr3_nt: TGTGCCAGCAGCTTAGGACTAGCGGGAGGTTCCACCGGGGAGCTGTTTTTT

d_call: .
cdr3_length: 15
clone_size: .
j_call: TRBJ1-5
v_call: TRBV19
cdr3_aa: CASSRGWESNQPQHF
cdr3_nt: TGTGCCAGTAGTAGAGGGTGGGAGAGCAATCAGCCCCAGCATTTT

d_call: TRBD1
cdr3_length: 15
clone_size: .
j_call: TRBJ2-7
v_call: TRBV3-1/TRBV3-2
cdr3_aa: CASSQAGTGTYEQYF
cdr3_nt: TGTGCCAGCAGCCAAGCCGGGACAGGGACCTACGAGCAGTACTTC

d_call: TRBD1
cdr3_length: 16
clone_size: .
j_call: TRBJ2-7
v_call: TRBV18
cdr3_aa: CASSPPNRGPTIEQYF
cdr3_nt: TGTGCCAGCTCACCACCAAACAGGGGCCCTACCATCGAGCAGTACTTC

d_call: TRBD2
cdr3_length: 18
clone_size: .
j_call: TRBJ2-5
v_call: TRBV24-1
cdr3_aa: CATSETSGRAAKGETQYF
cdr3_nt: TGTGCCACCAGTGAGACTAGCGGGAGGGCCGCAAAGGGGGAGACCCAGTACTTC

d_call: TRBD1
cdr3_length: 15
clone_size: .
j_call: TRBJ2-1
v_call: TRBV3-1/TRBV3-2
cdr3_aa: CASSLPGQGVDEQFF
cdr3_nt: TGTGCCAGCAGCCTCCCGGGACAGGGGGTCGATGAGCAGTTCTTC

d_call: TRBD1
cdr3_length: 16
clone_size: .
j_call: TRBJ1-6
v_call: TRBV5-1
cdr3_aa: CASSRRQGPTGSPLHF
cdr3_nt: TGCGCCAGCAGCCGGCGACAGGGCCCTACTGGATCACCCCTCCACTTT

d_call: TRBD1
cdr3_length: 16
clone_size: .
j_call: TRBJ1-6
v_call: TRBV7-6
cdr3_aa: CASSLNPGQYNSPLHF
cdr3_nt: TGTGCCAGCAGCTTAAACCCGGGACAGTATAATTCACCCCTCCACTTT

d_call: .
cdr3_length: 12
clone_size: .
j_call: TRBJ2-3
v_call: TRBV19
cdr3_aa: CASISRGDTQYF
cdr3_nt: TGTGCCAGTATCTCCAGGGGAGATACGCAGTATTTT

d_call: .
cdr3_length: 14
clone_size: .
j_call: TRBJ1-6
v_call: TRBV27
cdr3_aa: CASSFGGANSPLHF
cdr3_nt: TGTGCCAGCAGTTTCGGAGGGGCCAATTCACCCCTCCACTTT

d_call: TRBD2
cdr3_length: 16
clone_size: .
j_call: TRBJ2-7
v_call: TRBV4-1
cdr3_aa: CASSRSTSGGSGEQYF
cdr3_nt: TGCGCCAGCAGCCGGTCGACTAGCGGGGGATCTGGCGAGCAGTACTTC